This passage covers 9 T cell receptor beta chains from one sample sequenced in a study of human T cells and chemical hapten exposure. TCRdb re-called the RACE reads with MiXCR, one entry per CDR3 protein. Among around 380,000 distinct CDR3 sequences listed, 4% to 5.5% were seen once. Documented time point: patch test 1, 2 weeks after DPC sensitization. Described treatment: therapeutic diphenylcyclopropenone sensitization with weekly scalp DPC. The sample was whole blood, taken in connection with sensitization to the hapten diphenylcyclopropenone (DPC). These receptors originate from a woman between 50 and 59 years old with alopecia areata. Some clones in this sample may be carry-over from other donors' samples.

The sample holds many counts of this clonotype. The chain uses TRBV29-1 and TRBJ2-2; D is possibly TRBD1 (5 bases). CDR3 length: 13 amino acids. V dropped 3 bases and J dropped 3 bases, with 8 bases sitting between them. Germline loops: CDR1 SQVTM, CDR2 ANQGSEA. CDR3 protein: CSVDQGYTGELFF. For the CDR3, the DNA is TGCAGCGTTGACCAGGGTTACACCGGGGAGCTGTTTTTT.

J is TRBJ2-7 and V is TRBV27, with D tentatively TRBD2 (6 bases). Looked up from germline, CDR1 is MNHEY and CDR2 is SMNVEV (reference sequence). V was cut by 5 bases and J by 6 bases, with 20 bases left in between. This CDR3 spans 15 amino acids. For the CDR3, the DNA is TGTGCCAGCAGTGCCCGGGACTCCTCTATTTCCGAGCAGTACTTC. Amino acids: CASSARDSSISEQYF.

CDR3 nucleotides: TGTGCCACCAGCAGAAGGACTAGCGGGGAGTACAATGAGCAGTTCTTC. This encodes CATSRRTSGEYNEQFF. The V call is TRBV15, the J call TRBJ2-1; 12 bases match TRBD2. Germline CDR1 is LNHNV and CDR2 is YYDKDF (reference sequence). V dropped 2 bases and J dropped 4; count of bases not matched to a gene: 3. The CDR3 is made up of 16 amino acids.

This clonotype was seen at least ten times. Written as DNA, the CDR3 is TGTGCCAGCAGCTCCGGGACAGGGAGAAGGAACACTGAAGCTTTCTTT. This codes for CASSSGTGRRNTEAFF. The J gene is TRBJ1-1, the V gene TRBV13, with 9 bases aligning to TRBD1. CDR1 PRHDT and CDR2 FYEKMQ come from the germline V gene (reference sequence). J gave up 1 base and V 4 bases, and 7 bases lay outside the gene matches. The CDR3 runs to 16 residues.

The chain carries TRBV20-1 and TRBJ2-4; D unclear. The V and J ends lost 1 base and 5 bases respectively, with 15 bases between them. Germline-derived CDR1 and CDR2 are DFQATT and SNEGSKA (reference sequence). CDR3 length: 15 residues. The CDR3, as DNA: TGCAGTGCTAGAGGTCTCCGGGCCCAGGAAAACATTCAGTACTTC. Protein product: CSARGLRAQENIQYF.

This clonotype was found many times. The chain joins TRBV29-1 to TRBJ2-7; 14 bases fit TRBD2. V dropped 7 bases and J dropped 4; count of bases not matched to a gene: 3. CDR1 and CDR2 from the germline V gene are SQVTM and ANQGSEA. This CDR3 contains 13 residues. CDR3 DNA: TGCAGCGCGCGGACTAGCGGGAGGTACGAGCAGTACTTC. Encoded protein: CSARTSGRYEQYF.

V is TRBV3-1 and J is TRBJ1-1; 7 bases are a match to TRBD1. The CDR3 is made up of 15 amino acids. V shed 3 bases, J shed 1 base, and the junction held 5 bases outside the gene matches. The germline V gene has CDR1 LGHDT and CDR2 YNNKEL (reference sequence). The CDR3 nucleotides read TGTGCCAGCAGCCATGGGACAGTAAAGAACACTGAAGCTTTCTTT. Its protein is CASSHGTVKNTEAFF.

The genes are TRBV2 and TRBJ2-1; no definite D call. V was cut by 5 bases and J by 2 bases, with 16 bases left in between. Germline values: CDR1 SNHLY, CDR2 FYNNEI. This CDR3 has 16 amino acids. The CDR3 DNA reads TGTGCCAGCAGTACCGCCGGGCCTCCGACCTACAATGAGCAGTTCTTC. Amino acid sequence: CASSTAGPPTYNEQFF.

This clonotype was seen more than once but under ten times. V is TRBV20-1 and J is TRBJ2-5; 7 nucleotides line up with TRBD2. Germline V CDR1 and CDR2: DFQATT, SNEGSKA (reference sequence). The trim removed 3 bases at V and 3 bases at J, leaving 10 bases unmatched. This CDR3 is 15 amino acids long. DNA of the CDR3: TGCAGTGCTAGTGGCGTTGGCGGGAGAAAAGAGACCCAGTACTTC. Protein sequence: CSASGVGGRKETQYF.